This entry concerns a single T cell receptor beta chain. Its antigen is unknown. The CDR3 totals 18 residues. Per the germline V gene, CDR1 is MNHEY and CDR2 is SVGAGI. TCRdb reprocessed the 5' RACE reads, keeping one entry per CDR3 protein, no DNA. Its table records over 150,000 distinct CDR3 sequences. This sample stems from a study of T cells expressing NK-cell markers. Study-wide background: Researchers got TCR beta repertoires out of sorted CD3+CD56+NKG2C+, CD3+CD56+NKG2C- and CD3+CD56-NKG2C+ T cells. The authors sequenced eight donors, of whom seven were HCMV-seropositive and one was seronegative.

Study results and limitations: Dominant NKG2C+ clonotypes in a handful of donors made up roughly 1.0-7.0% of CD8+ T cells.

The receptor was isolated from a man aged 18-69 years in good health. Sequenced sample: blood T cells: a sorted CD56 or NKG2C T cell subset, CD4+ or CD8+ T cells, or bulk PBMC T cells (not recorded which). V is TRBV6-5 and J is TRBJ2-1; without DNA, the TCRdb call of TRBD2 cannot be checked. CDR3: CASSSGPPRVAGGHEQFF.